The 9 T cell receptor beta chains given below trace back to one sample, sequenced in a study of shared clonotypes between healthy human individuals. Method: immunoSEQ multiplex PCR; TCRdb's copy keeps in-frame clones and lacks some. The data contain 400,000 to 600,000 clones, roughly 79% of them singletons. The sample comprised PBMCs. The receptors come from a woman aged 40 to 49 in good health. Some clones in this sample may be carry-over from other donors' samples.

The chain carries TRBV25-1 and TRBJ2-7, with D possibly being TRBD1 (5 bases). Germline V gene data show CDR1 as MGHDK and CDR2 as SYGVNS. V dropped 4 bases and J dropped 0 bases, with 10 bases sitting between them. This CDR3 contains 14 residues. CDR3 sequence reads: CASSGPDSSYEQYF. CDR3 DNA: TGTGCCAGCAGTGGACCCGACAGCTCCTACGAGCAGTACTTC.

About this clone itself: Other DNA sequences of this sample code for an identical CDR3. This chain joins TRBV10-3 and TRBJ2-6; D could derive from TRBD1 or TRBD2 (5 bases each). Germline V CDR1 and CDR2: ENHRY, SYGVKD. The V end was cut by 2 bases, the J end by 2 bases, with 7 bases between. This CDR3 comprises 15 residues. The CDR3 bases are TGTGCCATCAGTGAGGGGGGTACTGGGGCCAACGTCCTGACTTTC. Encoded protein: CAISEGGTGANVLTF.

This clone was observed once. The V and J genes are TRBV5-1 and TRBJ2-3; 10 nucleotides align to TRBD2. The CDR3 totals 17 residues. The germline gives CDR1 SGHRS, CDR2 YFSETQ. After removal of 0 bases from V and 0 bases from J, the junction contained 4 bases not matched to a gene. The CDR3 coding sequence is TGCGCCAGCAGCTTGGGGACTAGCGGACTTAGCACAGATACGCAGTATTTT. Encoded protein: CASSLGTSGLSTDTQYF.

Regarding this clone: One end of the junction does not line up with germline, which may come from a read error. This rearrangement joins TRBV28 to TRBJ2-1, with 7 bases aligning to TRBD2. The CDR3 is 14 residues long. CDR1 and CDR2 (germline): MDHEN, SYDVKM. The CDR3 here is CASSFYQTSNERFF. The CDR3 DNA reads TGTGCCAGCAGTTTCTATCAGACTAGCAATGAGCGGTTCTTC.

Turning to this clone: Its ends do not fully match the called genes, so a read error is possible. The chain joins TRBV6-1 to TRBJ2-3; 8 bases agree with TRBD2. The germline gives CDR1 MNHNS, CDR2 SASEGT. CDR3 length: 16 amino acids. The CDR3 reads CASREVAGSGADTQYF. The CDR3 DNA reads TGTGCCAGCAGGGAAGTAGCGGGAAGTGGGGCAGATACGCAGTATTTT.

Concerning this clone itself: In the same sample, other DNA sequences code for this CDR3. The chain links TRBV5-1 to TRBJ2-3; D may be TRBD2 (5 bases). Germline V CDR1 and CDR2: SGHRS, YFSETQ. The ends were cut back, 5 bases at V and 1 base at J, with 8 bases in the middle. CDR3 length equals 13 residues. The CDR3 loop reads CASSLAGTDTQYF. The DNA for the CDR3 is TGCGCCAGCAGTCTAGCAGGCACAGATACGCAGTATTTT.

DNA for the CDR3: TGCGCCAGCAGCCTAACCCAACCGGGACAGGTTGGGCAGTTCTTC. This encodes CASSLTQPGQVGQFF. This chain links TRBV5-1 with TRBJ2-1; 8 nucleotides align to TRBD1. Looked up from germline, CDR1 is SGHRS and CDR2 is YFSETQ. Unmatched junction bases numbered 15, after V lost 4 bases and J lost 12 bases. This CDR3 comprises 15 residues.

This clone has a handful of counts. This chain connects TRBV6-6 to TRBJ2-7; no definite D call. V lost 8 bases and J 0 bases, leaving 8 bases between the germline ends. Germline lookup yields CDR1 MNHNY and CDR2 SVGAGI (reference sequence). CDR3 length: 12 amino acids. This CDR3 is CASGKGSYEQYF. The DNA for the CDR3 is TGTGCCAGCGGAAAGGGCTCCTACGAGCAGTACTTC.

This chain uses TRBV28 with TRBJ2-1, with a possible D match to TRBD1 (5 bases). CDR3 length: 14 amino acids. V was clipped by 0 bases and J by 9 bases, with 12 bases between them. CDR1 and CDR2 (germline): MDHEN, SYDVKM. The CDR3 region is CASSLWQGSSEQFF. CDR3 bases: TGTGCCAGCAGTTTATGGCAGGGATCGAGTGAGCAGTTCTTC. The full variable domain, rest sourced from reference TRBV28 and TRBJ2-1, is DVKVTQSSRYLVKRTGEKVFLECVQDMDHENMFWYRQDPGLGLRLIYFSYDVKMKEKGDIPEGYSVSREKKERFSLILESASTNQTSMYLCASSLWQGSSEQFFGPGTRLTVL.